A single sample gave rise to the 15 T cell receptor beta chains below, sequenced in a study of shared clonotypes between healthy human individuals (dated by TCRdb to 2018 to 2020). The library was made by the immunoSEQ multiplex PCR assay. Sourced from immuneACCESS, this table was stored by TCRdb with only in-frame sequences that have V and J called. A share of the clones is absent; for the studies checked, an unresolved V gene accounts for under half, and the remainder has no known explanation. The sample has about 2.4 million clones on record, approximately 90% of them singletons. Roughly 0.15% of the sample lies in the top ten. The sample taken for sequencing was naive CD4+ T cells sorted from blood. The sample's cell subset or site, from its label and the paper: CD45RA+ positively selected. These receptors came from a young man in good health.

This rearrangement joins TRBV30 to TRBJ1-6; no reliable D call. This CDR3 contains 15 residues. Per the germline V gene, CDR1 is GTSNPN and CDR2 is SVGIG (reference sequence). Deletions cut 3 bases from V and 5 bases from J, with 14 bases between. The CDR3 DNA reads TGTGCCTGGAGCGCCTACCGAGGGAATAATTCACCCCTCCACTTT. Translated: CAWSAYRGNNSPLHF.

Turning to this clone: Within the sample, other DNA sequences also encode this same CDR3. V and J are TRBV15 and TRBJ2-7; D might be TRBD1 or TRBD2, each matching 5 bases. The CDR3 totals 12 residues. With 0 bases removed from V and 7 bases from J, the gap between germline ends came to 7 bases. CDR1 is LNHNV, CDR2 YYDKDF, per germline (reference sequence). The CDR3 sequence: CATSRDWGEQYF. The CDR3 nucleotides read TGTGCCACCAGCAGAGATTGGGGGGAGCAGTACTTC.

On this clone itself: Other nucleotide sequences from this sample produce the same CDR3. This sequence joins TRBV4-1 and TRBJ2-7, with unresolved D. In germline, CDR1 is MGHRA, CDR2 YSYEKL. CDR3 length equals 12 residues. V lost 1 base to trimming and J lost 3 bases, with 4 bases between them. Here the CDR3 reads CASSQGGYEQYF. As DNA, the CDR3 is TGCGCCAGCAGCCAAGGTGGCTACGAGCAGTACTTC.

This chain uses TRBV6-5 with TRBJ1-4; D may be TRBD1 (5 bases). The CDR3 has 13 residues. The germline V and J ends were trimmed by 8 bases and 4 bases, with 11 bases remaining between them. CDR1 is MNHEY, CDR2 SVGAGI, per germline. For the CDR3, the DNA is TGTGCCAGCTGCCGGACAAGTAATGAAAAACTGTTTTTT. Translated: CASCRTSNEKLFF.

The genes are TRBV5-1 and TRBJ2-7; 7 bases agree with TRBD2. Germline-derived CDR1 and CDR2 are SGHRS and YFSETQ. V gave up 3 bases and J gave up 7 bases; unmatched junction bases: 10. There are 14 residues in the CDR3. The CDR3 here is CASSSAVRGGEQYF. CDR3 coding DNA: TGCGCCAGCAGCTCCGCCGTTCGGGGAGGGGAGCAGTACTTC.

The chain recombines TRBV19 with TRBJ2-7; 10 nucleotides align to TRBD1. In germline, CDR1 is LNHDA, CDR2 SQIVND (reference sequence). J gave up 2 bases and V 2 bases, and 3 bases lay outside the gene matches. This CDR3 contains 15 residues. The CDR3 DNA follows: TGTGCCAGTAGTATATCGACAGGGGGCCCCTACGAGCAGTACTTC. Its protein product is CASSISTGGPYEQYF.

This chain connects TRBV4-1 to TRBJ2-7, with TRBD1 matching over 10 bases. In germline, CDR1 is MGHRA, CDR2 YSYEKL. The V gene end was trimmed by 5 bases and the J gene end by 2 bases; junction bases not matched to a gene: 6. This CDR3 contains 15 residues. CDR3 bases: TGCGCCAGCAGCGGCACCGGGACAGGGGCCTACGAGCAGTACTTC. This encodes CASSGTGTGAYEQYF.

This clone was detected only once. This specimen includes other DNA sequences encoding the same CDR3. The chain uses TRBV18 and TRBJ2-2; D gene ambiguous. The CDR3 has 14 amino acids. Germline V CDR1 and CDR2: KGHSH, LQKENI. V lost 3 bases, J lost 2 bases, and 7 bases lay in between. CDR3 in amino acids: CASSPRSNTGELFF. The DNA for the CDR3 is TGTGCCAGCTCACCTCGGAGTAACACCGGGGAGCTGTTTTTT.

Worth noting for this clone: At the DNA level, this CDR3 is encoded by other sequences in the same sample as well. The CDR3 region has the DNA TGTGCCAGCAGTTACGCAGGCTCCTACGAGCAGTACTTC. This gives the protein CASSYAGSYEQYF. The chain has TRBV6-5 and TRBJ2-7; D remains unclear. Trimming shortened V by 2 bases and J by 0 bases, and 5 bases separated the two germline ends. Germline V gene sequence: CDR1 MNHEY, CDR2 SVGAGI. The CDR3 extends over 13 amino acids.

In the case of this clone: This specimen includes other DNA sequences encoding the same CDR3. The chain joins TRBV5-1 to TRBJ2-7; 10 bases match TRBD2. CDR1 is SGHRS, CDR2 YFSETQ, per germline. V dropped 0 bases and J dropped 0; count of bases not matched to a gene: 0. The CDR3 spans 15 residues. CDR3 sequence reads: CASSLVAGGSYEQYF. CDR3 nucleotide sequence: TGCGCCAGCAGCTTGGTAGCGGGAGGCTCCTACGAGCAGTACTTC.

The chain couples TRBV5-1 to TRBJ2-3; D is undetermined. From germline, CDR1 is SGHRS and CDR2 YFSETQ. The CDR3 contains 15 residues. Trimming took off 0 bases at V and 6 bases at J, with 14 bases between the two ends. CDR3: CASSLETARRDTQYF. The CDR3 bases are TGCGCCAGCAGCTTGGAAACAGCCCGCAGGGATACGCAGTATTTT.

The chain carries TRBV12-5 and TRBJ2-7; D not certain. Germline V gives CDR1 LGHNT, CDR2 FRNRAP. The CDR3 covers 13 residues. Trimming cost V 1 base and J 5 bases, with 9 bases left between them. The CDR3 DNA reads TGTGCTAGTGGTTTGGGGTTTATCGACGAGCAGTACTTC. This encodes CASGLGFIDEQYF. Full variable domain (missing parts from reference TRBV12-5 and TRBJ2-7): DARVTQTPRHKVTEMGQEVTMRCQPILGHNTVFWYRQTMMQGLELLAYFRNRAPLDDSGMPKDRFSAEMPDATLATLKIQPSEPRDSAVYFCASGLGFIDEQYFGPGTRLTVT.

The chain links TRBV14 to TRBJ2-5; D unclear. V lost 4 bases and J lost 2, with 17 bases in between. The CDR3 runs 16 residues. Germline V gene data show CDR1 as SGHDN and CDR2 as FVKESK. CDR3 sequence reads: CASSPTGGSHQETQYF. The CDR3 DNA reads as TGTGCCAGCAGCCCCACCGGCGGATCGCATCAAGAGACCCAGTACTTC. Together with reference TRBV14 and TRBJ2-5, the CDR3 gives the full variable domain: EAGVTQFPSHSVIEKGQTVTLRCDPISGHDNLYWYRRVMGKEIKFLLHFVKESKQDESGMPNNRFLAERTGGTYSTLKVQPAELEDSGVYFCASSPTGGSHQETQYFGPGTRLLVL.

CDR3 sequence: CASSYRRTGDGYTF. CDR3 DNA sequence: TGTGCCAGCAGCTACCGCCGGACAGGGGATGGCTACACCTTC. The chain couples TRBV2 to TRBJ1-2; the match to TRBD1 covers 9 bases. J lost 6 bases, V lost 6 bases, and 8 bases had no gene match. Germline V lookup: CDR1 SNHLY, CDR2 FYNNEI. The CDR3 length is 14 residues.

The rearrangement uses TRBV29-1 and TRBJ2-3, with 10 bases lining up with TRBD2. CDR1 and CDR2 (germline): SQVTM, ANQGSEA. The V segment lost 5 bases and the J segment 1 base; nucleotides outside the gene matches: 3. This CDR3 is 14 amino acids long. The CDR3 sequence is CSVSGTSGTDTQYF. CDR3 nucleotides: TGCAGCGTTTCCGGGACTAGCGGCACAGATACGCAGTATTTT.